This T cell receptor beta chain was documented in a study of CD8 T cells in ankylosing spondylitis. Study outcomes and limitations: Reportedly, disease-linked clones are significantly enriched in ankylosing spondylitis patients' matched synovial fluid. Ankylosing spondylitis blood appeared to be characterized by a TCR beta motif of about eight highly homologous variants.

Germline loops: CDR1 SQVTM, CDR2 ANQGSEA. This CDR3 has 15 amino acids. As for this clonotype: What it binds is not known. Possible read error: a much larger clone is one base away.

Using its own MiXCR run on the 5' RACE reads, TCRdb lists one record per CDR3 protein. The sample consists of 200,000 to 250,000 distinct CDR3 sequences, approximately 7.3% of them appearing once. The V and J genes are TRBV29-1 and TRBJ1-3; tentative D call: TRBD1 (6 bases). The sequence came from a male donor with ankylosing spondylitis. The sequencing input was blood, either unsorted or a sorted T cell fraction (not recorded which). In DNA, the CDR3 is TGCAGCGTACTCGGGACACCGAGCTCTGGAGACACCATATATTTT. Amino acids: CSVLGTPSSGDTIYF.